This entry lists 12 T cell receptor beta chains sequenced from one sample in a study of identical twins. TCRdb reprocessed the 5' RACE reads via MiXCR and lists one record per CDR3 protein. This table has approximately 530,000 distinct CDR3 sequences, under 25% appearing once. The same sample was also used in a study of yellow fever vaccine responses in identical twins.

The sequenced sample consisted of CD4+ T cells sorted from blood. The receptors derive from a woman between 18 and 30 years old in good health.

The J gene is TRBJ2-1, the V gene TRBV11-2; tentative D call: TRBD2 (5 bases). There are 17 residues in the CDR3. V was pared by 4 bases and J by 3 bases, with 19 bases between. CDR1 is SGHAT, CDR2 FQNNGV, per germline. The CDR3 DNA sequence: TGTGCCAGCAGCTCCCCACGTCCGGGATCCTTCTACAATGAGCAGTTCTTC. Translation: CASSSPRPGSFYNEQFF.

The chain carries TRBV19 and TRBJ2-1, with 14 positions matching TRBD2. This CDR3 region has 21 residues. Germline V gives CDR1 LNHDA, CDR2 SQIVND (reference sequence). Losses at the gene ends were 4 bases for V and 7 bases for J; bases not matched to a gene: 21. The CDR3: CASSTTPGTSGGEVWRNEQFF. The CDR3 region has the DNA TGTGCCAGTAGTACAACCCCCGGGACTAGCGGGGGAGAGGTGTGGAGGAATGAGCAGTTCTTC.

This clonotype was seen only a few times. The chain uses TRBV12-3 or TRBV12-4 and TRBJ2-2; TRBD2 matches 9 bases. The CDR3 loop spans 17 amino acids. Losses at the gene ends were 6 bases for V and 4 bases for J; bases not matched to a gene: 12. CDR3 loop: CASRKNGAGGSTGELFF. The CDR3 DNA reads TGTGCCAGCAGGAAAAACGGGGCGGGAGGGTCCACCGGGGAGCTGTTTTTT.

There are a few counts of this clonotype. The chain employs TRBV3-1 and TRBJ2-1; TRBD2 might be the D (5 bases). The V gene lost 4 bases and the J gene lost 0 bases, with 10 bases spanning the gap. Germline CDR1 LGHDT, CDR2 YNNKEL (reference sequence). The CDR3 covers 15 residues. CDR3 sequence reads: CASSLRRVSYNEQFF. CDR3 in DNA: TGTGCCAGCAGCCTAAGGCGGGTCTCCTACAATGAGCAGTTCTTC.

This clonotype has more than one count but fewer than ten. The V call is TRBV27, the J call TRBJ1-2, with D tentatively TRBD1 (6 bases). V lost 6 bases to trimming and J lost 2 bases, with 10 bases between them. The CDR3 has 13 residues. Germline-derived CDR1 and CDR2 are MNHEY and SMNVEV (reference sequence). The CDR3 DNA reads TGTGCCAGCAGGCGGACAGCGAACTATGGCTACACCTTC. Its protein product is CASRRTANYGYTF.

The sample holds a few counts of this clonotype. The chain links TRBV29-1 to TRBJ2-1; 8 nucleotides line up with TRBD2. The CDR3 runs 15 residues. In germline, CDR1 is SQVTM, CDR2 ANQGSEA. The junction had 13 bases not matched to a gene; V was cut back by 5 bases and J by 7 bases. The CDR3 loop is CSVKVWREVGNEQFF. As DNA, the CDR3 is TGCAGCGTTAAGGTCTGGCGGGAGGTCGGAAATGAGCAGTTCTTC.

This clonotype was seen only a few times. This chain joins TRBV20-1 and TRBJ2-2; 9 positions agree with TRBD1. Germline CDR1 DFQATT, CDR2 SNEGSKA (reference sequence). The CDR3 loop spans 15 amino acids. The junction had 8 bases not matched to a gene; V was cut back by 3 bases and J by 6 bases. CDR3 sequence: CSASSGTGSAGELFF. CDR3 bases: TGCAGTGCTAGTTCCGGGACAGGGAGCGCCGGGGAGCTGTTTTTT.

The CDR3, as DNA: TGCAGCGTTGAAGCGGGTGGGGGCAACTCCTACGAGCAGTACGTC. This codes for CSVEAGGGNSYEQYV. The chain carries TRBV29-1 and TRBJ2-7; possibly TRBD1 for D (6 bases). Germline-derived CDR1 and CDR2 are SQVTM and ANQGSEA. This CDR3 is built from 15 residues. With 1 base removed from V and 0 bases from J, the gap between germline ends came to 13 bases.

The V gene is TRBV20-1, the J gene TRBJ2-1, with 13 bases lining up with TRBD2. This CDR3 region has 18 residues. Trimming cost V 3 bases and J 2 bases; bases outside gene matches: 10. Germline lookup yields CDR1 DFQATT and CDR2 SNEGSKA (reference sequence). The CDR3: CSASPGLAGFAPYNEQFF. The DNA for the CDR3 is TGCAGTGCTAGTCCGGGACTAGCGGGATTCGCCCCCTACAATGAGCAGTTCTTC.

This clonotype was counted a few times. The chain couples TRBV28 to TRBJ2-1; 8 bases match TRBD2. The CDR3 contains 14 residues. The junction had 5 bases not matched to a gene; V was cut back by 5 bases and J by 5 bases. Germline lookup yields CDR1 MDHEN and CDR2 SYDVKM. CDR3 in amino acids: CASSRAGGNNEQFF. DNA for the CDR3: TGTGCCAGCAGTAGGGCGGGGGGAAACAATGAGCAGTTCTTC.

The rearrangement links TRBV7-3 to TRBJ2-3, with a tentative D call TRBD2 (5 bases). V lost 2 bases and J 7 bases, leaving 10 bases between the germline ends. The CDR3 totals 13 residues. Germline CDR1 and CDR2: SGHTA and FQGTGA. The DNA for the CDR3 is TGTGCCAGCAGCTTAGAGGGAGTATATACGCAGTATTTT. Translation: CASSLEGVYTQYF.

J is TRBJ2-1 and V is TRBV2, with 9 bases aligning to TRBD1. From germline, CDR1 is SNHLY and CDR2 FYNNEI. The CDR3 is made up of 16 amino acids. J lost 6 bases, V lost 2 bases, and 8 bases had no gene match. In DNA form, the CDR3 reads TGTGCCAGCAGTGAACAACAGGGGGCTGGTCGCAATGAGCAGTTCTTC. This sequence encodes CASSEQQGAGRNEQFF.